The 3 T cell receptor beta chains in this list originate from one sample, sequenced in a study of shared clonotypes between healthy human individuals. Some clones are missing from TCRdb's copy, which holds only in-frame ones; the method was immunoSEQ multiplex PCR. The sample comprises roughly 640,000 clones, about 74% of which are singletons, and 1.5% to 2% rests with the top ten. The sequenced material came from memory CD4+ T cells sorted from blood. Subset indicated: CD45RA-negative fraction. The receptor set was obtained from a woman aged 25 to 39 in good health.

In its sample, this clone was seen once. A read error may be the cause here, since a much bigger clone is one base away. V is TRBV27 and J is TRBJ1-2; a weak D match, TRBD1 (5 bases). This CDR3 region has 13 residues. V was cut by 2 bases and J by 4 bases, with 8 bases left in between. In germline, CDR1 is MNHEY, CDR2 SMNVEV (reference sequence). The CDR3 coding sequence is TGTGCCAGCAGTTTACGGGGGAGCTATGGCTACACCTTC. Protein sequence: CASSLRGSYGYTF.

This clone has a count of ten or more. The CDR3 protein is CASSLGAVRNGELFF. The CDR3 DNA follows: TGCGCCAGCAGCTTGGGGGCCGTGAGGAACGGGGAGCTGTTTTTT. The chain has TRBV5-1 and TRBJ2-2, with unresolved D. With 0 bases removed from V and 7 bases from J, the gap between germline ends came to 13 bases. The CDR3 totals 15 residues. CDR1 and CDR2 from the germline V gene are SGHRS and YFSETQ.

The J gene is TRBJ1-1, the V gene TRBV5-1, with D tentatively TRBD1 (6 bases). Trimming left V 4 bases short and J 2 bases short, with 12 bases between. The germline V gene encodes CDR1 SGHRS and CDR2 YFSETQ. This CDR3 is 14 amino acids long. DNA of the CDR3: TGCGCCAGCAGCCTATCAGGGGACAACACTGAAGCTTTCTTT. Encoded protein: CASSLSGDNTEAFF.